This TCR beta chain originates from a study of T cell repertoires in aging, cancer and after chemotherapy. Across the whole study: Approximately 10 million TCR reads were in the whole dataset.

Worth noting for this clonotype: Its antigen is unidentified.

The CDR3 consists of 14 residues. J gave up 3 bases and V 4 bases, and 7 bases lay outside the gene matches. Germline V lookup: CDR1 SGHNT, CDR2 YYREEE (reference sequence). The template was genomic DNA from peripheral blood, not RNA. Rearranged V-D-J TRB sequences were amplified with a mixed TRB-A/B primer pool. From the multiplex PCR reads, TCRdb called clonotypes with MiXCR, one entry per CDR3 protein. Seen here are fewer than 11,000 distinct CDR3 sequences, roughly 40% observed once, and the top ten hold 8% to 8.5%. General study findings and limits: Untreated cancer patients had significantly lower blood TCR diversity than age-matched healthy donors.

This sequence was found in a human donor in good health. The sequenced material came from blood. The J gene is TRBJ2-7, the V gene TRBV5-4, with 7 bases matching TRBD1. The CDR3 DNA reads as TGTGCCAGCAGCCCACAGGGGAAGGACTACGAGCAGTACTTC. Residues: CASSPQGKDYEQYF.